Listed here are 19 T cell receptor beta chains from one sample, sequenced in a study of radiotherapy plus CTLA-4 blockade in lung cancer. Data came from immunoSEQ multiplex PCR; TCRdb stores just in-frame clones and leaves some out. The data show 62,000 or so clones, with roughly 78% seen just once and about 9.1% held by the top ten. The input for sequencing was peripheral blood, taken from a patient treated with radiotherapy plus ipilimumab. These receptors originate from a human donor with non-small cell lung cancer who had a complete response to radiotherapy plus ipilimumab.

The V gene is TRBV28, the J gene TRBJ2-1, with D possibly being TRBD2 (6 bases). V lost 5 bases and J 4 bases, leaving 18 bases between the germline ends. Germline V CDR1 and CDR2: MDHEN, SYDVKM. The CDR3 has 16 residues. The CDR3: CASSTRTTRHYNEQFF. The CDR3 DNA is TGTGCCAGCAGTACCCGGACTACCCGGCATTACAATGAGCAGTTCTTC.

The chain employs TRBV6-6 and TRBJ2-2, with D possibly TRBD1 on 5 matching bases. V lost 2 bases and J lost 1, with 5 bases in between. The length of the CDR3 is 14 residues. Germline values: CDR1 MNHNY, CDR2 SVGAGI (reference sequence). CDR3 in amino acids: CASSYDRNTGELFF. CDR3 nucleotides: TGTGCCAGCAGTTACGACAGGAACACCGGGGAGCTGTTTTTT.

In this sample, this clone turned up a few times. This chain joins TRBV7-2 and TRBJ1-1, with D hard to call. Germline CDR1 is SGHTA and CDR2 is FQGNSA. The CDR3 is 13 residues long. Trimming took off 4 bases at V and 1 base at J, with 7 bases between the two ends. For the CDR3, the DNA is TGTGCCAGCAGCTCCCAGAGGAACACTGAAGCTTTCTTT. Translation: CASSSQRNTEAFF.

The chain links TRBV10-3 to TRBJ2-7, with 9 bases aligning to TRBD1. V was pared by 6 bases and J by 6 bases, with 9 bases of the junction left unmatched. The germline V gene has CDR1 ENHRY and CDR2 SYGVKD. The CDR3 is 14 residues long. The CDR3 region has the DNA TGTGCCATCAGGGAAATAACGACAGGGGGCGAGCAGTACTTC. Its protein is CAIREITTGGEQYF.

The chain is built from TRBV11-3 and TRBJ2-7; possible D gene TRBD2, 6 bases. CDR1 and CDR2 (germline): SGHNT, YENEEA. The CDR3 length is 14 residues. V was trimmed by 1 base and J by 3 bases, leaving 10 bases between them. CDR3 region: CASSLVSEGYEQYV. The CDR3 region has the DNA TGTGCCAGCAGCTTAGTATCGGAGGGCTACGAGCAGTACGTC.

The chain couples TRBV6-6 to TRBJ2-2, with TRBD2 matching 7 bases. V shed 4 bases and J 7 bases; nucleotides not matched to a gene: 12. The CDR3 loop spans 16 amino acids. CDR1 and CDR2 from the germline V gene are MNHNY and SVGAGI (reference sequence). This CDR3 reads CASSSGLEGWGGELFF. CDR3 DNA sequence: TGTGCCAGCAGTTCTGGACTAGAGGGATGGGGCGGGGAGCTGTTTTTT.

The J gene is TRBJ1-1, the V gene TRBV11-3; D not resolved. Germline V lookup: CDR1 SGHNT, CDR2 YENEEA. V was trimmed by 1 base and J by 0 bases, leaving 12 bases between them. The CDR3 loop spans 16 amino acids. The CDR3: CASSLGHGSMNTEAFF. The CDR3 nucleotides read TGTGCCAGCAGCTTAGGTCATGGCAGCATGAACACTGAAGCTTTCTTT.

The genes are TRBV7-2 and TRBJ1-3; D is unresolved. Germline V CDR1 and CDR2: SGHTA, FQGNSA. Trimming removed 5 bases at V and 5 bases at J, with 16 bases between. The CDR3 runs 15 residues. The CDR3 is CASSLPAGRRNTIYF. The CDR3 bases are TGTGCCAGCAGCCTCCCGGCAGGCCGGAGAAACACCATATATTTT.

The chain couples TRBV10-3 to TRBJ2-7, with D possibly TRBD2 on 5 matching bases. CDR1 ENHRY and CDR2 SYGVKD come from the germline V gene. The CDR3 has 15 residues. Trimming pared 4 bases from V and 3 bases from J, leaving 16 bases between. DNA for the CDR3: TGTGCCATCAGTGCTTCCTCTCCGGGGAGCTACGAGCAGTACTTC. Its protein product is CAISASSPGSYEQYF.

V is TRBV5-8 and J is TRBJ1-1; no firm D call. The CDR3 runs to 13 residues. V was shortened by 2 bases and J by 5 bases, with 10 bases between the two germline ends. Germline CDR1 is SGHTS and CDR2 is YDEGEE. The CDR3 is CASSLSWGTEAFF. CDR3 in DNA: TGTGCCAGCAGCTTATCGTGGGGAACTGAAGCTTTCTTT.

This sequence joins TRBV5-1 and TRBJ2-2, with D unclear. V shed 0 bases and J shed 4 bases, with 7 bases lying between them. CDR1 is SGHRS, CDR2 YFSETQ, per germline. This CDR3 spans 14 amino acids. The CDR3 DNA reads TGCGCCAGCAGCTTGGACACGACCACCGGGGAGCTGTTTTTT. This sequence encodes CASSLDTTTGELFF.

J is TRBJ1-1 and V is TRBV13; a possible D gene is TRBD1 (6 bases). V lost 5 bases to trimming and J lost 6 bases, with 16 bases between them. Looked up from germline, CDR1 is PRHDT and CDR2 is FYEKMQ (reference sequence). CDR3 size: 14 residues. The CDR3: CASSIRGRGAEAFF. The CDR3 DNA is TGTGCCAGCAGCATAAGGGGGAGGGGTGCTGAAGCTTTCTTT.

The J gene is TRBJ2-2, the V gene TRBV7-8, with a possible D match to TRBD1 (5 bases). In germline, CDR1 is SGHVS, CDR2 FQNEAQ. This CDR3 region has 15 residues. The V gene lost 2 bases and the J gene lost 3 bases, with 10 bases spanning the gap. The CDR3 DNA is TGTGCCAGCAGCTTACAGGGTCGGGACACCGGGGAGCTGTTTTTT. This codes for CASSLQGRDTGELFF.

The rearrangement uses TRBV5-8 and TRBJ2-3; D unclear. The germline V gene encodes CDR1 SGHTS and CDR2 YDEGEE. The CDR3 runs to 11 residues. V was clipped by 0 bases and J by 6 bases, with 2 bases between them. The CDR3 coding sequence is TGTGCCAGCAGCTTGGCCGATACGCAGTATTTT. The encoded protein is CASSLADTQYF.

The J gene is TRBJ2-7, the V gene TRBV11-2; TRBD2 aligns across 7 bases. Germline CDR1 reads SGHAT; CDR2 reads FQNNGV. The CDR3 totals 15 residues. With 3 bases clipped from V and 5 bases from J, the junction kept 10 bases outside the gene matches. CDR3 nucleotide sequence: TGTGCCAGCAGCTTGGATCACGGGGGGTCGCACGAGCAGTACGTC. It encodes CASSLDHGGSHEQYV.

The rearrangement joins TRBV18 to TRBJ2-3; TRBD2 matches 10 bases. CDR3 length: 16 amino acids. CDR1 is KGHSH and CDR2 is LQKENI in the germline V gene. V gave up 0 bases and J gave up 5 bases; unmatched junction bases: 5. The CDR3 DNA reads TGTGCCAGCTCACCACCGGAGCGGGAGGGTCAAGATACGCAGTATTTT. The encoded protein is CASSPPEREGQDTQYF.

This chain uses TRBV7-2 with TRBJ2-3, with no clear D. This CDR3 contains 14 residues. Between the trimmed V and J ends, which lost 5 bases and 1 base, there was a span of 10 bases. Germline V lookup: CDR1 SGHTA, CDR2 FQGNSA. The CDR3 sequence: CASSTRTRTDTQYF. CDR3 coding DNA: TGTGCCAGCAGCACCCGGACCCGCACAGATACGCAGTATTTT.

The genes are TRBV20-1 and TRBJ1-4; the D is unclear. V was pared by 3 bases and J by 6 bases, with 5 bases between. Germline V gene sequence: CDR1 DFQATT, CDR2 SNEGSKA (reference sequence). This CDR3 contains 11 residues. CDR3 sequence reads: CSASGDEKLFF. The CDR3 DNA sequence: TGCAGTGCTAGTGGGGATGAAAAACTGTTTTTT.

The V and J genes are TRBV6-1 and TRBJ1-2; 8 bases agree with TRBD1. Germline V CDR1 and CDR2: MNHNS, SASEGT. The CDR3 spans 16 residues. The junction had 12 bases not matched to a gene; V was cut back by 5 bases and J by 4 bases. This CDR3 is CASSQDRTGGSYGYTF. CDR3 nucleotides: TGTGCCAGCAGTCAAGACCGTACAGGGGGAAGCTATGGCTACACCTTC.